This T cell receptor (beta chain) came from a study of glioma-infiltrating T cells. There are 15 residues in the CDR3. Trimming pared 2 bases from V and 1 base from J, leaving 12 bases between. Germline V CDR1 and CDR2: MNHEY, SVGAGI. Using RNA template, CDR3s of TCR alpha and beta were amplified with iRepertoire arm-PCR. TCRdb itself ran the multiplex PCR reads through MiXCR, one entry per CDR3 protein. In the table there are under 150,000 distinct CDR3 sequences, 30% to 40% of which are singletons. This clonotype was counted only a few times. The source of this sequence is a human donor with low-grade glioma or glioblastoma, undergoing nonglioma brain surgery, or in good health (not recorded which). The rearrangement joins TRBV6-5 to TRBJ2-7, with D possibly matching TRBD1 (6 bases). The sequencing input was glioma tissue, nonneoplastic brain tissue, or PBMCs (not recorded which). The CDR3 DNA follows: TGTGCCAGCAGTTACCGGCAGGGGAGTTCCTACGAGCAGTACTTC. Amino acid sequence: CASSYRQGSSYEQYF.